This passage covers 28 T cell receptor beta chains from one sample sequenced in a study of beta chain features in type 1 diabetes. Study observations and caveats: The study found moderately but significantly shorter TCRB CDR3s in all four CD4+ subsets of Type 1 diabetes patients.

Expressed TCRB transcripts were sequenced, since all the RNA that had been isolated was reverse transcribed. The data were produced by immunoSEQ multiplex PCR, yet TCRdb's version contains in-frame clones alone and is incomplete. The profile shows fewer than 300,000 clones, roughly 21% of them singletons. Antigen specificity for these receptors is unknown. The sequenced material came from naive CD4+ T cells from blood. The origin of the receptors is a middle-aged woman with type 1 diabetes.

This clone has a handful of counts. The V and J genes are TRBV29-1 and TRBJ2-2; TRBD2 aligns across 11 bases. CDR1 and CDR2 from the germline V gene are SQVTM and ANQGSEA. The CDR3 length is 17 residues. V lost 6 bases to trimming and J lost 1 base; unmatched junction nucleotides: 10. Written as DNA, the CDR3 is TGCAGCGTGAGCTTAGCGGGGGGGCCCGAGAACACCGGGGAGCTGTTTTTT. This encodes CSVSLAGGPENTGELFF.

The gene calls are TRBV29-1 and TRBJ2-3, with 12 positions matching TRBD2. Germline V lookup: CDR1 SQVTM, CDR2 ANQGSEA. V dropped 3 bases and J dropped 5; count of bases not matched to a gene: 9. The length of the CDR3 is 16 residues. The CDR3 nucleotides are TGCAGCGTTGACTCTGGGGCTAGCGGGGGGGGAGATACGCAGTATTTT. It translates to CSVDSGASGGGDTQYF.

This clone showed up just a few times. The chain combines TRBV28 with TRBJ1-4, with 9 bases fitting TRBD1. The germline V gene encodes CDR1 MDHEN and CDR2 SYDVKM. Trimming cost V 6 bases and J 6 bases; bases outside gene matches: 11. The CDR3 contains 16 residues. The CDR3, as DNA: TGTGCCAGCAGGCGACCCGGGACAGGGCTTGATGAAAAACTGTTTTTT. Residues: CASRRPGTGLDEKLFF.

Only a few counts were recorded for this clone. The chain links TRBV9 to TRBJ2-2, with a weak D call TRBD2 (5 bases). The germline V gene encodes CDR1 SGDLS and CDR2 YYNGEE. V lost 0 bases, J lost 7 bases, and 7 bases lay in between. CDR3 length equals 13 residues. CDR3 region: CASSVVGIGELFF. CDR3 DNA: TGTGCCAGCAGCGTAGTCGGGATCGGGGAGCTGTTTTTT.

V is TRBV2 and J is TRBJ2-1, with TRBD2 matching 7 bases. The junction had 6 bases not matched to a gene; V was cut back by 7 bases and J by 0 bases. Germline values: CDR1 SNHLY, CDR2 FYNNEI. The CDR3 runs 15 residues. CDR3 region: CASKGGAGSYNEQFF. DNA for the CDR3: TGTGCCAGCAAGGGAGGGGCGGGCTCCTACAATGAGCAGTTCTTC.

This clone was recorded a few times. J is TRBJ2-5 and V is TRBV28; 8 nucleotides align to TRBD2. The V segment lost 6 bases and the J segment 2 bases; nucleotides outside the gene matches: 11. There are 16 residues in the CDR3. Germline V CDR1 and CDR2: MDHEN, SYDVKM. CDR3 sequence: CASRADLSGEQETQYF. In DNA form, the CDR3 reads TGTGCCAGCAGGGCCGACCTTAGCGGGGAGCAAGAGACCCAGTACTTC.

The sample holds a few counts of this clone. V gene TRBV9 combines with J gene TRBJ1-6; TRBD1 aligns across 7 bases. This CDR3 has 15 residues. V was clipped by 0 bases and J by 7 bases; unmatched bases: 4. CDR1 SGDLS and CDR2 YYNGEE come from the germline V gene. DNA of the CDR3: TGTGCCAGCAGCGTAGGGGAGACAGGGAATTCACCCCTCCACTTT. This translates into CASSVGETGNSPLHF. Looking up the rest from reference TRBV9 and TRBJ1-6 gives the full variable domain: DSGVTQTPKHLITATGQRVTLRCSPRSGDLSVYWYQQSLDQGLQFLIQYYNGEERAKGNILERFSAQQFPDLHSELNLSSLELGDSALYFCASSVGETGNSPLHFGNGTRLTVT.

This clone showed up just a few times. The CDR3 DNA is TGCAGCGTCCCTACTGGGCCGAGCTCTGGGGCCAACGTCCTGACTTTC. Translating it yields CSVPTGPSSGANVLTF. The rearrangement joins TRBV29-1 to TRBJ2-6, with unresolved D. Trimming took off 6 bases at V and 0 bases at J, with 15 bases between the two ends. Germline CDR1 reads SQVTM; CDR2 reads ANQGSEA. The CDR3 contains 16 residues.

The genes are TRBV27 and TRBJ2-7; weak D call: TRBD2 (5 bases). Looked up from germline, CDR1 is MNHEY and CDR2 is SMNVEV (reference sequence). V dropped 6 bases and J dropped 6 bases, with 24 bases sitting between them. CDR3 length equals 16 residues. The CDR3 spells CASSHRKGSPAGEQYF. In DNA, the CDR3 is TGTGCCAGCAGCCACCGTAAGGGATCCCCCGCGGGCGAGCAGTACTTC.

This clone turned up a few times. V is TRBV6-6 and J is TRBJ2-3; D perhaps matches TRBD2 (6 bases). V was trimmed by 7 bases and J by 6 bases, leaving 14 bases between them. The length of the CDR3 is 13 residues. The germline gives CDR1 MNHNY, CDR2 SVGAGI (reference sequence). CDR3 sequence reads: CASIQGGVDTQYF. The CDR3 bases are TGTGCCAGCATCCAAGGCGGGGTGGATACGCAGTATTTT.

This clone has just a few counts. The CDR3 nucleotides read TGCGCCAGCAGCCAAGCAGGGGGCAATGAAAAACTGTTTTTT. Its translation: CASSQAGGNEKLFF. The rearrangement links TRBV4-3 to TRBJ1-4; 8 bases align to TRBD1. The CDR3 is 14 amino acids. Germline V gene sequence: CDR1 LGHNA, CDR2 YSLEER. Trimming removed 1 base from V and 5 bases from J; junction bases left unmatched: 0.

This chain connects TRBV9 to TRBJ1-1; D might be TRBD1 (6 bases). CDR3 length: 14 amino acids. Germline V gene lookup returns CDR1 SGDLS and CDR2 YYNGEE. V shed 4 bases and J shed 1 base, with 11 bases lying between them. The CDR3 nucleotides read TGTGCCAGCAGCCCCCGGACAGAGAACACTGAAGCTTTCTTT. Protein product: CASSPRTENTEAFF.

This clone was detected only a few times. This sequence joins TRBV6-5 and TRBJ2-7; D possibly corresponds to TRBD1 (5 bases). V lost 4 bases to trimming and J lost 2 bases, with 9 bases between them. The germline V gene encodes CDR1 MNHEY and CDR2 SVGAGI. The CDR3 length is 13 residues. The CDR3 here is CASSFGHAYEQYF. In DNA, the CDR3 is TGTGCCAGCAGTTTCGGACATGCCTACGAGCAGTACTTC.

This clone was seen a handful of times. The chain is built from TRBV10-3 and TRBJ1-1; 8 bases agree with TRBD1. With 8 bases clipped from V and 2 bases from J, the junction kept 10 bases outside the gene matches. Germline V gene data show CDR1 as ENHRY and CDR2 as SYGVKD. The CDR3 sequence is 15 residues long. The CDR3 DNA follows: TGTGCCATCTGGAGCCCGGGACAGGTCAACACTGAAGCTTTCTTT. Its protein product is CAIWSPGQVNTEAFF.

The chain joins TRBV30 to TRBJ2-1, with 12 bases fitting TRBD2. The CDR3 is 14 amino acids. The V segment lost 3 bases and the J segment 7 bases; nucleotides outside the gene matches: 4. CDR1 is GTSNPN, CDR2 SVGIG, per germline (reference sequence). The CDR3 nucleotides read TGTGCCTGGAGACTTGGGACTAGCGGGAATGAGCAGTTCTTC. Its translation is CAWRLGTSGNEQFF.

The genes are TRBV15 and TRBJ2-2; weak D call: TRBD1 (6 bases). Trimming cost V 6 bases and J 3 bases, with 8 bases left between them. Germline assignment: CDR1 LNHNV and CDR2 YYDKDF (reference sequence). The CDR3 has 13 amino acids. CDR3 in DNA: TGTGCCACCAGACAGGGCTACACCGGGGAGCTGTTTTTT. Its protein product is CATRQGYTGELFF.

The table lists this clone with a few counts. The CDR3: CASTPDRAKETQYF. CDR3 DNA sequence: TGTGCCAGCACCCCGGACAGGGCAAAAGAGACCCAGTACTTC. This sequence joins TRBV28 and TRBJ2-5; the match to TRBD1 covers 8 bases. Germline CDR1 MDHEN, CDR2 SYDVKM. The J segment lost 3 bases and the V segment lost 7 bases, leaving 7 bases of the junction unmatched. This CDR3 has 14 residues.

Only a few counts were recorded for this clone. The chain joins TRBV4-3 to TRBJ1-2; 8 bases match TRBD1. The germline CDR1 and CDR2 sequences are LGHNA and YSLEER. The CDR3 contains 17 residues. Trimming took 1 base from V and 1 from J; bases not matched to a gene: 8. CDR3 coding DNA: TGCGCCAGCAGCCAAGCCCTCGGGACAGGATTTAACTATGGCTACACCTTC. It encodes CASSQALGTGFNYGYTF.

This clone was detected only a few times. The CDR3 region is CASSLGQGSDGYTF. CDR3 in DNA: TGTGCCAGCAGCTTAGGACAGGGGTCTGATGGCTACACCTTC. The rearrangement joins TRBV7-8 to TRBJ1-2, with TRBD1 identical over 8 bases. V lost 1 base and J lost 6; bases outside the gene matches: 4. This CDR3 contains 14 residues. Germline V CDR1 and CDR2: SGHVS, FQNEAQ.

V is TRBV29-1 and J is TRBJ2-7; possible D gene TRBD2, 6 bases. CDR3 length: 16 residues. The V end lost 4 bases, the J end lost 0 bases, and 19 bases lay between the germline ends. Germline lookup yields CDR1 SQVTM and CDR2 ANQGSEA. The DNA of the CDR3 is TGCAGCGTTGCTTGGGGGGACCGTGATCGCTCCTACGAGCAGTACTTC. Amino acids: CSVAWGDRDRSYEQYF.

The chain joins TRBV29-1 to TRBJ2-7; D not certain. The CDR3 is 12 amino acids. Germline values: CDR1 SQVTM, CDR2 ANQGSEA. Trimming cost V 7 bases and J 3 bases, with 13 bases left between them. The CDR3 nucleotides are TGCAGCGCCCTCCGGAGTAGCTACGAGCAGTACTTC. It translates to CSALRSSYEQYF.

The chain recombines TRBV5-4 with TRBJ1-6; maybe TRBD1 (5 bases). The germline V gene encodes CDR1 SGHNT and CDR2 YYREEE (reference sequence). The CDR3 sequence is 17 residues long. The ends were cut back, 4 bases at V and 1 base at J, with 15 bases in the middle. CDR3 DNA: TGTGCCAGCAGCGGTGGGACTCCTTTTTCCTATAATTCACCCCTCCACTTT. Its protein product is CASSGGTPFSYNSPLHF.

This clone was counted a few times. The chain has TRBV9 and TRBJ2-1, with TRBD1 matching 9 bases. The CDR3 runs to 15 residues. Germline loops: CDR1 SGDLS, CDR2 YYNGEE. V shed 9 bases, J shed 1 base, and the junction held 8 bases outside the gene matches. The CDR3 nucleotides are TGTGCCAACCGACAGGGGGAAAGGTCCTACAATGAGCAGTTCTTC. It codes for CANRQGERSYNEQFF.

The chain joins TRBV9 to TRBJ2-3; 9 positions agree with TRBD2. Germline V CDR1 and CDR2: SGDLS, YYNGEE. This CDR3 is built from 15 residues. The V segment lost 3 bases and the J segment 3 bases; nucleotides outside the gene matches: 5. CDR3 region: CASSANSGRTDTQYF. Written as DNA, the CDR3 is TGTGCCAGCAGCGCTAATAGCGGGAGAACAGATACGCAGTATTTT.

The chain recombines TRBV18 with TRBJ1-1, with 8 bases fitting TRBD1. Germline values: CDR1 KGHSH, CDR2 LQKENI. The CDR3 loop spans 12 amino acids. Unmatched junction bases numbered 5, after V lost 3 bases and J lost 11 bases. The CDR3 protein is CASSPDREWAFF. CDR3 DNA sequence: TGTGCCAGCTCACCGGACAGGGAGTGGGCTTTCTTT. Full variable domain (rest looked up from reference TRBV18 and TRBJ1-1): NAGVMQNPRHLVRRRGQEARLRCSPMKGHSHVYWYRQLPEEGLKFMVYLQKENIIDESGMPKERFSAEFPKEGPSILRIQQVVRGDSAAYFCASSPDREWAFFGQGTRLTVV.

The rearrangement links TRBV4-3 to TRBJ1-2; possible D gene TRBD1, 5 bases. CDR3 length equals 14 residues. Trimming cost V 2 bases and J 4 bases, with 11 bases left between them. The germline V gene has CDR1 LGHNA and CDR2 YSLEER. The CDR3 reads CASSQLDSIYGYTF. The CDR3 DNA reads TGCGCCAGCAGCCAACTCGACAGTATCTATGGCTACACCTTC.

This clone appeared a few times. This chain links TRBV2 with TRBJ2-3; 14 positions agree with TRBD2. Germline CDR1 reads SNHLY; CDR2 reads FYNNEI. The CDR3 totals 14 residues. Trimming removed 6 bases from V and 6 bases from J; junction bases left unmatched: 2. CDR3 sequence: CASRRTSGRDTQYF. The CDR3 DNA follows: TGTGCCAGCAGGCGGACTAGCGGGAGGGATACGCAGTATTTT.

This clone was picked up a small number of times. This chain joins TRBV4-3 and TRBJ1-2; 7 nucleotides align to TRBD1. The CDR3 length is 15 residues. CDR1 is LGHNA, CDR2 YSLEER, per germline. Trimming took 3 bases from V and 3 from J; bases not matched to a gene: 7. CDR3 coding DNA: TGCGCCAGCAGCCACGAACAGGGGCTTCACTATGGCTACACCTTC. Translated, it gives CASSHEQGLHYGYTF.